The next 15 T cell receptor beta chains were all read from a single sample in a study of T cell responses to AZD1222 COVID-19 vaccine. Libraries were prepared by immunoSEQ multiplex PCR; TCRdb keeps only in-frame clonotypes and omits some of them. The sample lists roughly 100,000 clones; 75% to 90% were seen once. Sequencing was performed on peripheral blood, taken on day 0 of AZD1222 vaccination. These TCRs come from an adult in good health.

The chain joins TRBV3-1 (or the pseudogene TRBV3-2) to TRBJ2-7, with D perhaps matching TRBD1 (5 bases). The CDR3 runs to 12 residues. Deletions cut 4 bases from V and 3 bases from J, with 7 bases between. Germline V lookup: CDR1 LGHDT, CDR2 YNNKEL (reference sequence). The CDR3 region has the DNA TGTGCCAGCAGCCGGACATTCTACGAGCAGTACTTC. It encodes CASSRTFYEQYF.

The chain links TRBV3-1 (or the pseudogene TRBV3-2) to TRBJ1-3; 9 bases line up with TRBD1. The length of the CDR3 is 16 residues. Germline values: CDR1 LGHDT, CDR2 YNNKEL (reference sequence). V dropped 5 bases and J dropped 4; count of bases not matched to a gene: 9. The DNA for the CDR3 is TGTGCCAGCAGCGAGACCTACAGGGGGCAGGGAAACACCATATATTTT. Translating gives CASSETYRGQGNTIYF.

The chain combines TRBV28 with TRBJ1-5; no definite D call. There are 16 residues in the CDR3. V was shortened by 1 base and J by 0 bases, with 10 bases between the two germline ends. CDR1 and CDR2 (germline): MDHEN, SYDVKM. In nucleotides, the CDR3 is TGTGCCAGCAGTTTATCGGAAGGGTTTAGCAATCAGCCCCAGCATTTT. Translation: CASSLSEGFSNQPQHF.

This clone was seen a few times. The chain uses TRBV18 and TRBJ1-3; perhaps TRBD1 as D (5 bases). V was cut by 6 bases and J by 2 bases, with 14 bases left in between. CDR3 length equals 15 residues. Per the germline V gene, CDR1 is KGHSH and CDR2 is LQKENI. The CDR3 here is CASSPVTVTGNTIYF. The CDR3 bases are TGTGCCAGCTCCCCAGTGACAGTCACTGGAAACACCATATATTTT.

This clone was seen a single time. The chain carries TRBV6-5 and TRBJ1-5, with 8 bases lining up with TRBD1. V shed 2 bases and J 4 bases; nucleotides not matched to a gene: 7. Germline V CDR1 and CDR2: MNHEY, SVGAGI. This CDR3 region has 16 residues. The CDR3 sequence is CASSYIRGLGNQPQHF. The CDR3 bases are TGTGCCAGCAGTTACATCAGGGGGCTAGGGAATCAGCCCCAGCATTTT.

The rearrangement uses TRBV2 and TRBJ1-4; D remains ambiguous. The CDR3 is made up of 14 amino acids. V was trimmed by 3 bases and J by 5 bases, leaving 10 bases between them. CDR1 and CDR2 (germline): SNHLY, FYNNEI. The CDR3 nucleotides are TGTGCCAGCAGTGAGGGGAGGTGGAATGAAAAACTGTTTTTT. Its translation: CASSEGRWNEKLFF.

The chain combines TRBV18 with TRBJ2-7; tentatively, D is TRBD2 (5 bases). Germline V gene data show CDR1 as KGHSH and CDR2 as LQKENI. Between the trimmed V and J ends, which lost 1 base and 1 base, there was a span of 11 bases. The CDR3 extends over 15 amino acids. Here the CDR3 reads CASSPRVWESYEQYF. CDR3 sequence (DNA): TGTGCCAGCTCACCACGAGTCTGGGAGTCCTACGAGCAGTACTTC.

This clone was picked up a small number of times. The chain links TRBV18 to TRBJ2-1; 7 positions agree with TRBD2. The germline V gene encodes CDR1 KGHSH and CDR2 LQKENI. V lost 5 bases and J lost 8; bases outside the gene matches: 15. The CDR3 consists of 16 residues. CDR3 sequence: CASSSTTSTLQDEQFF. The DNA for the CDR3 is TGTGCCAGCTCATCCACGACTAGCACTCTACAGGATGAGCAGTTCTTC.

The V call is TRBV28, the J call TRBJ2-3; tentatively, D is TRBD1 (5 bases). The ends were cut back, 4 bases at V and 0 bases at J, with 11 bases in the middle. Germline V CDR1 and CDR2: MDHEN, SYDVKM. This CDR3 comprises 15 residues. CDR3 region: CASSWVTASTDTQYF. CDR3 in DNA: TGTGCCAGCAGTTGGGTGACAGCTAGCACAGATACGCAGTATTTT. Supplemented by reference TRBV28 and TRBJ2-3, the full variable domain reads DVKVTQSSRYLVKRTGEKVFLECVQDMDHENMFWYRQDPGLGLRLIYFSYDVKMKEKGDIPEGYSVSREKKERFSLILESASTNQTSMYLCASSWVTASTDTQYFGPGTRLTVL.

This chain connects TRBV27 to TRBJ1-3; D might be TRBD1 (5 bases). Germline V gene data show CDR1 as MNHEY and CDR2 as SMNVEV (reference sequence). This CDR3 comprises 15 residues. V lost 2 bases to trimming and J lost 4 bases, with 12 bases between them. CDR3: CASSLGRARGNTIYF. The CDR3 DNA reads as TGTGCCAGCAGTTTAGGCAGGGCAAGAGGAAACACCATATATTTT.

The chain joins TRBV2 to TRBJ2-1; a weak D match, TRBD1 (6 bases). Between the trimmed V and J ends, which lost 6 bases and 6 bases, there was a span of 21 bases. This CDR3 contains 16 residues. Germline CDR1 reads SNHLY; CDR2 reads FYNNEI. CDR3 loop: CASSQPRDTPSNEQFF. The DNA for the CDR3 is TGTGCCAGCAGCCAGCCCCGGGACACTCCGTCCAATGAGCAGTTCTTC.

The genes are TRBV12-3 or TRBV12-4 and TRBJ2-7, with a tentative D call TRBD1 (5 bases). The ends were cut back, 5 bases at V and 7 bases at J, with 12 bases in the middle. The CDR3 is 12 residues long. In DNA, the CDR3 is TGTGCCAGCAGTCCGGACACCCTTGAGCAGTACTTC. Residues: CASSPDTLEQYF.

The V call is TRBV11-2, the J call TRBJ1-1; D is undetermined. Germline CDR1 is SGHAT and CDR2 is FQNNGV. This CDR3 is built from 14 residues. The V gene lost 3 bases and the J gene lost 0 bases, with 8 bases spanning the gap. The CDR3 is CASSLSAMNTEAFF. In DNA, the CDR3 is TGTGCCAGCAGCTTGAGTGCTATGAACACTGAAGCTTTCTTT.

The J gene is TRBJ1-2, the V gene TRBV11-2, with no clear D. Germline V gene sequence: CDR1 SGHAT, CDR2 FQNNGV. This CDR3 has 14 residues. V was cut by 5 bases and J by 6 bases, with 16 bases left in between. The CDR3 here is CASSDRYPGDGYTF. As DNA, the CDR3 is TGTGCCAGCAGCGATCGATATCCGGGCGATGGCTACACCTTC. The whole variable domain, filled in from reference TRBV11-2 and TRBJ1-2, reads EAGVAQSPRYKIIEKRQSVAFWCNPISGHATLYWYQQILGQGPKLLIQFQNNGVVDDSQLPKDRFSAERLKGVDSTLKIQPAKLEDSAVYLCASSDRYPGDGYTFGSGTRLTVV.

The genes are TRBV9 and TRBJ1-1, with 9 bases that match TRBD1. V gave up 3 bases and J gave up 7 bases; unmatched junction bases: 10. This CDR3 comprises 15 residues. CDR1 is SGDLS, CDR2 YYNGEE, per germline. CDR3 sequence (DNA): TGTGCCAGCAGCGCCCTAACAGGGGGCCAGGGTGAAGCTTTCTTT. This encodes CASSALTGGQGEAFF. The entire variable domain, with the rest obtained from reference TRBV9 and TRBJ1-1, is as follows: DSGVTQTPKHLITATGQRVTLRCSPRSGDLSVYWYQQSLDQGLQFLIQYYNGEERAKGNILERFSAQQFPDLHSELNLSSLELGDSALYFCASSALTGGQGEAFFGQGTRLTVV.